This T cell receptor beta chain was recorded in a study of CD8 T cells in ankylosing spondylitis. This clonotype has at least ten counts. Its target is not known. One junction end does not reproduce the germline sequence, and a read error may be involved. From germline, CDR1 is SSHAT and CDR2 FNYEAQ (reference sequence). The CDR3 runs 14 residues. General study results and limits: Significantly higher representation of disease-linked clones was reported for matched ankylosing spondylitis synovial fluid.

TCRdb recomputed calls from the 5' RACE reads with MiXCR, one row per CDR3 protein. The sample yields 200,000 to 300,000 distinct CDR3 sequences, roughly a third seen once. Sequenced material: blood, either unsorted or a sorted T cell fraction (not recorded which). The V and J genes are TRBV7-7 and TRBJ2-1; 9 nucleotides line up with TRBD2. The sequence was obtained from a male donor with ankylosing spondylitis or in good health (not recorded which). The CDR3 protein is CASSRLAGYNEQFF. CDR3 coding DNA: TGTGCTAGCAGCCGTCTAGCGGGGTACAATGAGCAGTTCTTC.